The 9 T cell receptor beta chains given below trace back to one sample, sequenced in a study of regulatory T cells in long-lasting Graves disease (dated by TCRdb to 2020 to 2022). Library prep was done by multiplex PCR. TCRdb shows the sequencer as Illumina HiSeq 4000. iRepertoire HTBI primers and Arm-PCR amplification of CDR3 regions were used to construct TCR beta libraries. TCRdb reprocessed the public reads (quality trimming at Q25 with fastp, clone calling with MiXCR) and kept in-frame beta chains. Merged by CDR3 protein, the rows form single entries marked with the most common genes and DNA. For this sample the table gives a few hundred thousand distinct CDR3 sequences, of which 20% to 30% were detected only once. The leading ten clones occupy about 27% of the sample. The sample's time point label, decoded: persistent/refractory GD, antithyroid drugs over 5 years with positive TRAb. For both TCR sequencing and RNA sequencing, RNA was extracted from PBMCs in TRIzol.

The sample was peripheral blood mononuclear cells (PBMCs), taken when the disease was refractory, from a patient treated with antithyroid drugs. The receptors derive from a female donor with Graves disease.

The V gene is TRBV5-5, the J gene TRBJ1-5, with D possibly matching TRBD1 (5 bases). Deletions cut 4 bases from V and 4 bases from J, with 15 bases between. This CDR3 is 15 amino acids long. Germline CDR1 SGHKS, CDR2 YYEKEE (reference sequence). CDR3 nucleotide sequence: TGTGCCAGCAGCCCCCTGCCAGGGTCGAATCAGCCCCAGCATTTT. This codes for CASSPLPGSNQPQHF.

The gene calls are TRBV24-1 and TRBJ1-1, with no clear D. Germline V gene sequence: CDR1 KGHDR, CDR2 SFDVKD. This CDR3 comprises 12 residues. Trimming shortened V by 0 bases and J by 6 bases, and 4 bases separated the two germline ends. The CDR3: CATSDLGAEAFF. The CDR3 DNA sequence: TGTGCCACCAGTGATTTGGGTGCTGAAGCTTTCTTT.

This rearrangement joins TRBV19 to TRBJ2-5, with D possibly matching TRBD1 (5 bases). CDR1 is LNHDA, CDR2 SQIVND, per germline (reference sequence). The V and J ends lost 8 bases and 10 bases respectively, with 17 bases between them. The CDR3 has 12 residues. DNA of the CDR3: TGTGCCAGTTTCGACTCCCAAGGGGTCCAGTACTTC. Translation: CASFDSQGVQYF.

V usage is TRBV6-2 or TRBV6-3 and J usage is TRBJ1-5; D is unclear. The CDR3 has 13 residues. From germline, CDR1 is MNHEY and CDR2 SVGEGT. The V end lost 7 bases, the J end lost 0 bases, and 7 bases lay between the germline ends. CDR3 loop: CASTDVSNQPQHF. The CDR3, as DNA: TGTGCCAGCACGGACGTTAGCAATCAGCCCCAGCATTTT.

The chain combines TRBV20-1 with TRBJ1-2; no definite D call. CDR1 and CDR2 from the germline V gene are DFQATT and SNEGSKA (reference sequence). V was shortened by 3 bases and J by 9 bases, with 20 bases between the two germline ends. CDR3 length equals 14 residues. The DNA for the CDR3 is TGCAGTGCTAGGATGGTGGGTCTGGGTGGCAGCTACACCTTC. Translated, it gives CSARMVGLGGSYTF.

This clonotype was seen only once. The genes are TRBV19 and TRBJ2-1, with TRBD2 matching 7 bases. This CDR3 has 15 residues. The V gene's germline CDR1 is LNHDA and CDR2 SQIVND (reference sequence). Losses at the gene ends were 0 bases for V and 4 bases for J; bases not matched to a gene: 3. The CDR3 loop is CASSIEGGPYNEQFF. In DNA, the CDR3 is TGTGCCAGTAGTATAGAGGGAGGGCCGTACAATGAGCAGTTCTTC.

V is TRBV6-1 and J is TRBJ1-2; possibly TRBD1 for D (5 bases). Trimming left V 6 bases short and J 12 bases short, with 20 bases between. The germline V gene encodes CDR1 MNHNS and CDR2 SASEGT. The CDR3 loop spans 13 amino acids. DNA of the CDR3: TGTGCCAGCAGAGAATCCTGGACAATTCCCGACACCTTC. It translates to CASRESWTIPDTF.

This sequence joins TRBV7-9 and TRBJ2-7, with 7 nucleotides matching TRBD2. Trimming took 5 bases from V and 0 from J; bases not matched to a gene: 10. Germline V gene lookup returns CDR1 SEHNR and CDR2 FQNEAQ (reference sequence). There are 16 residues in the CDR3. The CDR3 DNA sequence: TGTGCCAGCAGCCCGCCCTTCGGGACTATCTCCTACGAGCAGTACTTC. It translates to CASSPPFGTISYEQYF.

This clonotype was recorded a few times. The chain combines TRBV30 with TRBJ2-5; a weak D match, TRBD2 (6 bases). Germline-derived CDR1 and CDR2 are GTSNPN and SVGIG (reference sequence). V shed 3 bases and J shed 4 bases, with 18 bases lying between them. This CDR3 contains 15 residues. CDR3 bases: TGTGCCTGGAGCCGGGGGACCTTAGCGACAGAGACCCAGTACTTC. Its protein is CAWSRGTLATETQYF.